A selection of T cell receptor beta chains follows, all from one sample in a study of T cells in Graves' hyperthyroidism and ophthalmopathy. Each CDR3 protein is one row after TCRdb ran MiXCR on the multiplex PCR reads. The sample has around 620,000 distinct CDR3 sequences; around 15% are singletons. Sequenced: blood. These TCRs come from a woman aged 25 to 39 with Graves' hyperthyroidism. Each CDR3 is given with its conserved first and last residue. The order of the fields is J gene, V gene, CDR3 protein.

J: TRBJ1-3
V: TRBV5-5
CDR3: CASSLLGEGRGVGNTIYF

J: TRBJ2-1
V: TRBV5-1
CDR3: CATSRVRDGEQFF

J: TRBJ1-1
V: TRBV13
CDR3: CASSLRSFRDGNTEAFF

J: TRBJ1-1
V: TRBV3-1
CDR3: CASSSWGSEAFF

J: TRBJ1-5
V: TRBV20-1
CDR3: CSARGQNQPQHF

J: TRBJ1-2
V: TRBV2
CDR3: CASSLRDRGYTF

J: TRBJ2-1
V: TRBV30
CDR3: CAWSRLTDSYNEQFF

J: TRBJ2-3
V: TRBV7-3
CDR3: CASSLGFRTSGHTDTQYF

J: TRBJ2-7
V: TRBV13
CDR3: CASSFRGGGDSYEQYF

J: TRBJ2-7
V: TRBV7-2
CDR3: CASSLNGREEEVQYF

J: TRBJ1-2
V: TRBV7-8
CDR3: CASSPNLGAYGYTF

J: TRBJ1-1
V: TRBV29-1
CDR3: CSGDPGQGNTEAFF

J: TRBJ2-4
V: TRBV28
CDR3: CASRADRAVLSGRGYIQYF

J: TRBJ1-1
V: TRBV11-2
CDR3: CASSSDRGYTEAFF

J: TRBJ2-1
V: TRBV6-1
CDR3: CASNSPGQGSHEQFF

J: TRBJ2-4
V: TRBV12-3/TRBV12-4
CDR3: CASSALFPGTSGNIQYF

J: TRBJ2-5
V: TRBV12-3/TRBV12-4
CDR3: CASSLLRTGPYQETQYF

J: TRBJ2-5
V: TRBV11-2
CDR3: CASSPTLGSGAQETQYF

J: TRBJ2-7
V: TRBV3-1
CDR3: CASRPDHSVLQYF

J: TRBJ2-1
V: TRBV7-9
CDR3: CASSLGRLVQGPQVSYNEQFF

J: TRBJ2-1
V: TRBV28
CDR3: CASADRGSKNEQFF

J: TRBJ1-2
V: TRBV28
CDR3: CASSTAASNYGYTF

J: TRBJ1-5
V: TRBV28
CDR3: CASQGGGLGQPQHF